The clone carrying this T cell receptor beta chain appeared a few times. Produced via immunoSEQ multiplex PCR; TCRdb's table is partial and in-frame only. The profile shows around 300,000 clones, 65% to 90% of them singletons. The sample comes from a study of cytomegalovirus exposure and HLA in healthy donors. The clonotype comes from a woman aged 18-29 years in good health and CMV-seronegative. The sequenced sample was PBMCs.

In nucleotides, the CDR3 is TGTGCCAGCTCACCAAGCCACAGGGGCCGGGGAGCTTTCTTT. It translates to CASSPSHRGRGAFF. The chain is built from TRBV18 and TRBJ1-1; 7 bases are shared with TRBD1. V lost 2 bases, J lost 10 bases, and 10 bases stayed unmatched. The CDR3 totals 14 residues. Germline V gene data show CDR1 as KGHSH and CDR2 as LQKENI.